The sequence of this T cell receptor beta chain was determined in a study of shared clonotypes between healthy human individuals. Of note for this clone: What it binds is not known.

Healthy adults negative for HIV, lacking recent acute infections or vaccinations, served as donors. Method: immunoSEQ multiplex PCR; TCRdb's copy keeps in-frame clones and lacks some. This sample has 2.5 million or so clones; about 92% occur once, and the top ten carry roughly 0.15%. Trimming stripped 0 bases from V and 4 bases from J, with 18 bases between. The CDR3 is 17 residues long. The germline V gene has CDR1 MGHRA and CDR2 YSYEKL. Study-level findings and limits: Approximately 5% was the fraction of naive CD4 clonotypes found shared across several donors. Specimens sampled were limited to blood, with tissue repertoires likely differing.

The sequence was obtained from a man in his late teens or twenties in good health. Material: naive CD4+ T cells sorted from blood. Subset reported: CD45RA+ positively selected. The chain has TRBV4-1 and TRBJ1-2, with D perhaps TRBD1 (5 bases). In DNA form, the CDR3 reads TGCGCCAGCAGCCAAGACTCTTTCAACGAGGGGATCTATGGCTACACCTTC. Its protein product is CASSQDSFNEGIYGYTF.